This T cell receptor beta chain appears in the sequencing data of a study of spatial heterogeneity in lung cancer. Findings of the study overall: For expanded intratumoral alpha and beta TCRs, counts tracked tumor mutation counts. The counts of expanded TCRs, ubiquitous and regional, tracked ubiquitous and regional nonsynonymous mutations, respectively.

Time point here: sample taken at primary tumor resection. The donors were 65 to 85 patients with non-small cell lung cancer that was early-stage and untreated. The authors sequenced whole RNA from tumor, nontumor lung or frozen PBMC without sorting. Regarding this clonotype: Its target is unknown.

Germline CDR1 is MDHEN and CDR2 is SYDVKM. The CDR3 covers 13 residues. V dropped 8 bases and J dropped 2; count of bases not matched to a gene: 1. A single record per CDR3 protein comes from TCRdb applying MiXCR to the 5' RACE reads. The sample records 20,000 to 25,000 distinct CDR3 sequences, around 5% being singletons. The receptor comes from a male donor with early-stage non-small cell lung cancer. The sample in question was lung tumor tissue, obtained at surgery. The chain joins TRBV28 to TRBJ1-4; 8 nucleotides align to TRBD1. CDR3 sequence reads: CASYRGTNEKLFF. The CDR3 DNA follows: TGTGCCAGCTACAGGGGGACTAATGAAAAACTGTTTTTT.